The 23 T cell receptor beta chains below all came from one sample that was sequenced in a study of T-cell memory formation after mild COVID-19. In TCRdb, the 5' RACE reads were re-called with MiXCR into one record per CDR3 protein. The sample has some 110,000 distinct CDR3 sequences, about 15% seen once. The sample taken for sequencing was PBMCs or a T cell subset sorted from them (not recorded which). All receptors derive from an adult woman who had mild COVID-19 (a few samples of this study predate the infection). Cell type and time point are not known.

The J gene is TRBJ1-4, the V gene TRBV10-3; D remains unclear. Trimming removed 3 bases at V and 10 bases at J, with 9 bases between. The germline CDR1 and CDR2 sequences are ENHRY and SYGVKD. The CDR3 totals 12 residues. CDR3 DNA: TGTGCCATCAGTGACGAAGGAGGAAAACTGTTTTTT. It encodes CAISDEGGKLFF.

This chain uses TRBV19 with TRBJ2-1, with 8 bases lining up with TRBD2. Germline values: CDR1 LNHDA, CDR2 SQIVND (reference sequence). This CDR3 contains 15 residues. With 2 bases clipped from V and 3 bases from J, the junction kept 3 bases outside the gene matches. The CDR3 sequence: CASSIRGGIYNEQFF. CDR3 nucleotide sequence: TGTGCCAGTAGTATACGCGGGGGGATCTACAATGAGCAGTTCTTC.

This clonotype was recorded a few times. V and J are TRBV4-1 and TRBJ2-2; TRBD2 agrees at 10 bases. CDR1 is MGHRA, CDR2 YSYEKL, per germline. V trimming: 4 bases; J trimming: 1 base; junction bases outside the gene matches: 6. The CDR3 loop spans 17 amino acids. The CDR3 loop reads CASSPGLAELNTGELFF. DNA of the CDR3: TGCGCCAGCAGCCCAGGACTAGCGGAACTGAACACCGGGGAGCTGTTTTTT.

The rearrangement links TRBV28 to TRBJ2-3; 11 bases are a match to TRBD2. The V gene's germline CDR1 is MDHEN and CDR2 SYDVKM. The CDR3 runs to 18 residues. The V segment lost 3 bases and the J segment 0 bases; nucleotides outside the gene matches: 8. The CDR3: CASSLVSGGAGSTDTQYF. In DNA, the CDR3 is TGTGCCAGCAGTTTGGTTAGCGGGGGGGCCGGGAGCACAGATACGCAGTATTTT.

The chain couples TRBV6-5 to TRBJ1-1, with TRBD1 matching 9 bases. Trimming removed 6 bases from V and 0 bases from J; junction bases left unmatched: 8. CDR3 size: 16 residues. Looked up from germline, CDR1 is MNHEY and CDR2 is SVGAGI. CDR3 sequence: CASSPWTGELNTEAFF. DNA of the CDR3: TGTGCCAGCAGCCCTTGGACAGGGGAGCTGAACACTGAAGCTTTCTTT.

The chain combines TRBV7-9 with TRBJ1-4; tentatively, D is TRBD1 (6 bases). The germline gives CDR1 SEHNR, CDR2 FQNEAQ (reference sequence). The V end was cut by 5 bases, the J end by 8 bases, with 18 bases between. The CDR3 extends over 15 amino acids. The CDR3: CASSRKQGLNEKLFF. Here the CDR3 DNA reads TGTGCCAGCAGCCGGAAACAGGGACTTAACGAAAAACTGTTTTTT.

This clonotype has only a few counts. V and J are TRBV20-1 and TRBJ2-7, with D possibly matching TRBD1 (6 bases). The CDR3 extends over 15 amino acids. CDR1 DFQATT and CDR2 SNEGSKA come from the germline V gene (reference sequence). Trimming took 3 bases from V and 1 from J, leaving 16 bases between them. The CDR3 bases are TGCAGTGCTAGGGGCCAGGGGCTTTTTTCCTACGAGCAGTACTTC. It yields the protein CSARGQGLFSYEQYF.

This clonotype was seen a handful of times. The chain is built from TRBV2 and TRBJ2-7; TRBD1 aligns across 8 bases. The germline V gene encodes CDR1 SNHLY and CDR2 FYNNEI. The CDR3 is made up of 15 amino acids. With 6 bases clipped from V and 3 bases from J, the junction kept 10 bases outside the gene matches. The CDR3 spells CASSSPDRVDYEQYF. The CDR3 DNA sequence: TGTGCCAGCAGCAGCCCGGACAGGGTGGACTACGAGCAGTACTTC.

CDR3: CASSEVAAEDSTDTQYF. CDR3 nucleotides: TGTGCCAGCAGTGAGGTAGCGGCAGAGGATAGCACAGATACGCAGTATTTT. V usage is TRBV2 and J usage is TRBJ2-3; tentative D call: TRBD2 (6 bases). V was cut by 3 bases and J by 0 bases, with 16 bases left in between. Germline V gene sequence: CDR1 SNHLY, CDR2 FYNNEI. This CDR3 spans 17 amino acids.

CDR3 sequence: CSALGADPSPYEQYF. The CDR3, as DNA: TGCAGCGCGCTGGGGGCGGACCCCTCACCCTACGAGCAGTACTTC. The chain combines TRBV29-1 with TRBJ2-7; TRBD1 might be the D (6 bases). V was pared by 7 bases and J by 2 bases, with 21 bases between. The CDR3 runs to 15 residues. The germline CDR1 and CDR2 sequences are SQVTM and ANQGSEA.

There are many counts of this clonotype. The V gene is TRBV24-1, the J gene TRBJ2-3; D not resolved. The CDR3 runs 14 residues. Trimming pared 5 bases from V and 0 bases from J, leaving 8 bases between. The germline V gene encodes CDR1 KGHDR and CDR2 SFDVKD. CDR3 residues: CATSGGYSTDTQYF. The DNA for the CDR3 is TGTGCCACCAGTGGTGGGTATAGCACAGATACGCAGTATTTT.

The table lists this clonotype with a few counts. The chain has TRBV27 and TRBJ2-2; no reliable D call. Deletions cut 0 bases from V and 6 bases from J, with 2 bases between. The CDR3 runs 12 residues. Germline CDR1 reads MNHEY; CDR2 reads SMNVEV (reference sequence). The CDR3 bases are TGTGCCAGCAGTTTATCGTCCGGGGAGCTGTTTTTT. Protein product: CASSLSSGELFF.

The gene calls are TRBV9 and TRBJ2-2; 8 bases match TRBD2. CDR1 SGDLS and CDR2 YYNGEE come from the germline V gene. V shed 0 bases and J 6 bases; nucleotides not matched to a gene: 1. CDR3 length: 14 residues. CDR3: CASSVDGGAGELFF. DNA for the CDR3: TGTGCCAGCAGCGTAGACGGGGGGGCCGGGGAGCTGTTTTTT.

This clonotype was counted only a few times. The chain joins TRBV15 to TRBJ2-1, with a possible D match to TRBD2 (6 bases). CDR3 size: 16 residues. Trimming cost V 3 bases and J 7 bases, with 19 bases left between them. Germline lookup yields CDR1 LNHNV and CDR2 YYDKDF (reference sequence). The CDR3 coding sequence is TGTGCCACCAGCAGGGTCGGGGACTTTCTCGGGAATGAGCAGTTCTTC. This gives the protein CATSRVGDFLGNEQFF.

The chain has TRBV5-4 and TRBJ2-3, with D maybe TRBD1 (6 bases). V dropped 3 bases and J dropped 3 bases, with 11 bases sitting between them. From germline, CDR1 is SGHNT and CDR2 YYREEE (reference sequence). This CDR3 has 14 residues. CDR3 residues: CASSSGERTDTQYF. The CDR3 bases are TGTGCCAGCAGCTCAGGGGAAAGAACAGATACGCAGTATTTT.

The chain couples TRBV6-5 to TRBJ2-7; 12 bases align to TRBD1. Trimming cost V 3 bases and J 6 bases; bases outside gene matches: 15. Germline lookup yields CDR1 MNHEY and CDR2 SVGAGI. The CDR3 loop spans 18 amino acids. CDR3 nucleotides: TGTGCCAGCAGTTATTCGGGACAGGGGGCGTTCAGGGGCAGCGAGCAGTACTTC. Amino acids: CASSYSGQGAFRGSEQYF.

This chain joins TRBV7-8 and TRBJ1-2; D may be TRBD1 (5 bases). Germline V gene data show CDR1 as SGHVS and CDR2 as FQNEAQ. The CDR3 runs to 17 residues. The V end was cut by 1 base, the J end by 0 bases, with 15 bases between. CDR3 coding DNA: TGTGCCAGCAGCTTAGTGGGGGACCCAGCGACTAACTATGGCTACACCTTC. This codes for CASSLVGDPATNYGYTF.

This clonotype was counted between two and nine times. This chain connects TRBV6-5 to TRBJ1-1, with D hard to call. Germline assignment: CDR1 MNHEY and CDR2 SVGAGI. The CDR3 loop spans 14 amino acids. V lost 0 bases and J lost 5, with 10 bases in between. The CDR3 DNA reads TGTGCCAGCAGTTACTCGATATGGGGTACTGAAGCTTTCTTT. Translating it yields CASSYSIWGTEAFF.

This clonotype was seen only a few times. V gene TRBV5-1 combines with J gene TRBJ2-3, with 14 bases aligning to TRBD2. The CDR3 spans 19 residues. Germline CDR1 is SGHRS and CDR2 is YFSETQ. The V gene end was trimmed by 4 bases and the J gene end by 2 bases; junction bases not matched to a gene: 12. The chain's CDR3 is CASSRGLAGVPDSTDTQYF. The CDR3 coding sequence is TGCGCCAGCAGCCGGGGACTAGCGGGGGTTCCTGACTCCACAGATACGCAGTATTTT.

The rearrangement links TRBV6-5 to TRBJ2-7; 10 bases align to TRBD2. The CDR3 spans 16 residues. V shed 6 bases and J 1 base; nucleotides not matched to a gene: 9. CDR1 is MNHEY, CDR2 SVGAGI, per germline. The CDR3, as DNA: TGTGCCAGCAGACAGCTACTAGCGGGGAGATCCTACGAGCAGTACTTC. As protein: CASRQLLAGRSYEQYF.

Here the CDR3 DNA reads TGTGCCAGCAGCCCAGGTGGGGATTCGGTAGGGGAGCAGTTCTTC. Protein product: CASSPGGDSVGEQFF. The rearrangement uses TRBV9 and TRBJ2-1, with D unresolved. V was pared by 4 bases and J by 10 bases, with 21 bases between. Germline CDR1 reads SGDLS; CDR2 reads YYNGEE. CDR3 length: 15 residues.

J is TRBJ2-7 and V is TRBV3-1; TRBD1 matches 10 bases. The ends lost 0 bases at V and 1 base at J; junction bases unmatched: 6. The CDR3 loop spans 17 amino acids. CDR1 and CDR2 (germline): LGHDT, YNNKEL (reference sequence). The DNA for the CDR3 is TGTGCCAGCAGCCAAGAAGGGACAGGGGTTCTATCCTACGAGCAGTACTTC. It encodes CASSQEGTGVLSYEQYF.

This clonotype has just a few counts. The chain joins TRBV24-1 to TRBJ2-1; D not resolved. Germline lookup yields CDR1 KGHDR and CDR2 SFDVKD. This CDR3 comprises 12 residues. The V and J ends lost 6 bases and 5 bases respectively, with 7 bases between them. The DNA of the CDR3 is TGTGCCACCAGTCCCAGCAACAATGAGCAGTTCTTC. This gives the protein CATSPSNNEQFF.